The sample holds a few counts of the clone carrying this TCR beta chain. Its specificity is unknown. V was pared by 5 bases and J by 4 bases, with 20 bases between. Germline values: CDR1 SGHAT, CDR2 FQNNGV. The CDR3 runs to 16 residues. The data belong to a study of early T cells in non-severe SARS-CoV-2 infection. Study summary: Sequencing used unsorted whole-blood bulk RNA, so chains lack pairing. The study, taken as a whole, reports: Matching results from VDJdb favored anti-spike CD8 responses, leaving private and CD4 specificities undetected.

Unique molecular identifiers were affixed to single, distinct cDNA molecules. TCRdb analysed the 5' RACE reads with MiXCR anew, one entry per CDR3 protein. Of about 80,000 distinct CDR3 sequences in the sample, 12% were seen once. The origin of this receptor is an adult who was a healthcare worker with PCR-confirmed SARS-CoV-2 infection or an uninfected control (not recorded which). The donor label of this sample is uncertain. The specimen comprised whole blood, sampled at baseline. The rearrangement links TRBV11-2 to TRBJ2-5; perhaps TRBD2 as D (5 bases). The chain's CDR3 is CASSRNGNTPGETQYF. CDR3 coding DNA: TGTGCCAGCAGCAGAAACGGGAATACCCCAGGAGAGACCCAGTACTTC.